These 8 T cell receptor beta chains originate from one sample sequenced in a study of blood T cell repertoires in COVID-19. Sequencing used immunoSEQ multiplex PCR; TCRdb keeps in-frame clones, though not all of them. This sample has 110,000 or so clones, with over 65% found just once. The sample comprised peripheral blood. The receptors originated from a woman between 40 and 55 years old with acute or convalescent COVID-19.

This chain uses TRBV19 with TRBJ1-4; tentative D call: TRBD1 (5 bases). This CDR3 contains 13 residues. CDR1 and CDR2 (germline): LNHDA, SQIVND (reference sequence). V lost 8 bases, J lost 8 bases, and 15 bases lay in between. The CDR3 DNA reads as TGTGCCAGTGGGGCCATACCCCGCGAAAAACTGTTTTTT. Protein: CASGAIPREKLFF.

The genes are TRBV6-1 and TRBJ1-4; D is unresolved. The germline gives CDR1 MNHNS, CDR2 SASEGT. V was trimmed by 0 bases and J by 7 bases, leaving 12 bases between them. The CDR3 consists of 15 residues. The CDR3 DNA sequence: TGTGCCAGCAGTGAAGCCGCGAGGAGGAGTGAAAAACTGTTTTTT. As protein: CASSEAARRSEKLFF.

J is TRBJ2-3 and V is TRBV12-3 or TRBV12-4; the D gene is possibly TRBD2 (5 bases). The V gene lost 1 base and the J gene lost 10 bases, with 12 bases spanning the gap. The CDR3 contains 13 residues. The CDR3 nucleotides read TGTGCCAGCAGTTTAGGGGTCGGAGGCTCGCAGTATTTT. Translated, it gives CASSLGVGGSQYF.

V is TRBV12-5 and J is TRBJ2-2; D possibly corresponds to TRBD1 (6 bases). The CDR3 is 14 residues long. Trimming pared 3 bases from V and 5 bases from J, leaving 10 bases between. Germline V gene data show CDR1 as LGHNT and CDR2 as FRNRAP. For the CDR3, the DNA is TGTGCTAGTGGTTTATGGGGGCAAACCGGGGAGCTGTTTTTT. Its translation is CASGLWGQTGELFF.

The chain joins TRBV6-2 or TRBV6-3 to TRBJ2-3; 10 bases map to TRBD2. The CDR3 runs 17 residues. Germline CDR1 is MNHEY and CDR2 is SVGEGT. V lost 2 bases to trimming and J lost 4 bases; unmatched junction nucleotides: 9. The CDR3 DNA follows: TGTGCCAGCAGTTACACCAGCGGGGGGGGATGGGCAGATACGCAGTATTTT. It yields the protein CASSYTSGGGWADTQYF.

The CDR3 DNA reads TGTGCCAGTAGTTTCTCGGGGGAATACAATTCACCCCTCCACTTT. Amino acids: CASSFSGEYNSPLHF. The V and J genes are TRBV19 and TRBJ1-6, with a tentative D call TRBD1 (5 bases). This CDR3 has 15 residues. With 5 bases removed from V and 7 bases from J, the gap between germline ends came to 15 bases. From germline, CDR1 is LNHDA and CDR2 SQIVND (reference sequence).

The genes are TRBV18 and TRBJ1-2; 11 bases line up with TRBD1. Trimming at V came to 4 bases and at J to 6 bases, leaving 10 bases not matched to a gene. The CDR3 length is 16 residues. CDR1 and CDR2 (germline): KGHSH, LQKENI. CDR3: CASSLRTGGAGDGYTF. Here the CDR3 DNA reads TGTGCCAGCTCACTCCGGACAGGGGGCGCCGGTGATGGCTACACCTTC.

The chain couples TRBV7-2 to TRBJ1-1, with D unresolved. The germline CDR1 and CDR2 sequences are SGHTA and FQGNSA. The V end lost 2 bases, the J end lost 7 bases, and 5 bases lay between the germline ends. The CDR3 is 11 amino acids. Here the CDR3 DNA reads TGTGCCAGCAGCTTAACAAGTGAAGCTTTCTTT. Translated: CASSLTSEAFF.